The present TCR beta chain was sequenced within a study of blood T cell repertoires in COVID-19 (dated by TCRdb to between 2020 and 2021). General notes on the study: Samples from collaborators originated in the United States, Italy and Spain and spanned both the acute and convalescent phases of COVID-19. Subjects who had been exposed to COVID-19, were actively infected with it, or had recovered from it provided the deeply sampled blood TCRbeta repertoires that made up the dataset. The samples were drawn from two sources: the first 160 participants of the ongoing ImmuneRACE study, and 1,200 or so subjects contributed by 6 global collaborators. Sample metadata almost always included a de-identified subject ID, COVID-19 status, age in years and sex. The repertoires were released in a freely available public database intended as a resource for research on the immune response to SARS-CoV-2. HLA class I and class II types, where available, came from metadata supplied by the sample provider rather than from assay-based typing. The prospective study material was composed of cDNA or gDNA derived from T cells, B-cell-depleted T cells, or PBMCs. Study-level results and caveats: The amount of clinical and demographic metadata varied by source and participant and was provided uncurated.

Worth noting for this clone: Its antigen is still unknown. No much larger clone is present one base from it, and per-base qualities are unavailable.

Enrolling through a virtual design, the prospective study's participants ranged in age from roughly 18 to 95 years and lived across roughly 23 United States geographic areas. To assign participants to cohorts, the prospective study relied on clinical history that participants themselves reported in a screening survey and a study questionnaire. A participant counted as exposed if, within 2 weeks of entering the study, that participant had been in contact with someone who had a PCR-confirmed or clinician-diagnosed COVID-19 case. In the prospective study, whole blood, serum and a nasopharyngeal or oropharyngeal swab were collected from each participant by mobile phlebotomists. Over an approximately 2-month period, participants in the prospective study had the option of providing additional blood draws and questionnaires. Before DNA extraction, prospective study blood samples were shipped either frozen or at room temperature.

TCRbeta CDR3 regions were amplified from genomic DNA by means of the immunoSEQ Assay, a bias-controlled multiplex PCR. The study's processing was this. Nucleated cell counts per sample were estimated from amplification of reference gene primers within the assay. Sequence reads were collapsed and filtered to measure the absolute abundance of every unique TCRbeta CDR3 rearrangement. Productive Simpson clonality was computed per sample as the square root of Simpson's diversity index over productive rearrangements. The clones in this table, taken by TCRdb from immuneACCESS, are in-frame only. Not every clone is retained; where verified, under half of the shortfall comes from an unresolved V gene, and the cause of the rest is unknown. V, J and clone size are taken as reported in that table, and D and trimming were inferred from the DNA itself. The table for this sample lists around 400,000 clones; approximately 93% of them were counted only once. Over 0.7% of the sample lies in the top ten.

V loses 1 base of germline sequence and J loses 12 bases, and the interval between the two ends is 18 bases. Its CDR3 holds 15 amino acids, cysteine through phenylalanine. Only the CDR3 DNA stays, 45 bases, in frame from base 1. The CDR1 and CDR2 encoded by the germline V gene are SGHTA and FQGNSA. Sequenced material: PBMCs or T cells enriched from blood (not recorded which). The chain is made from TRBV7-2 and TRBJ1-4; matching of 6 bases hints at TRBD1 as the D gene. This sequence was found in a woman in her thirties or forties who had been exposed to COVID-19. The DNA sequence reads TGTGCCAGCAGCTTAGAGGGAGGGGGGGAATCGGAACTGTTTTTT. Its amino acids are CASSLEGGGESELFF.